Below are 22 T cell receptor beta chains sequenced from a single sample in a study of shared clonotypes between healthy human individuals. In the naive CD8 group, cells lacked CD45RO and were positively selected for CCR7, so terminally differentiated effector memory CD45RA+ cells were left out. Libraries were prepared by immunoSEQ multiplex PCR; TCRdb keeps only in-frame clonotypes and omits some of them. This sample has under 1 million clones, with 90% to 97% found just once. Sequenced material: naive CD8+ T cells sorted from blood. Receptors were obtained from a man younger than 45 in good health.

This CDR3 reads CASTSGVGTGYEQFF. In DNA form, the CDR3 reads TGTGCCAGCACCTCGGGTGTAGGGACGGGGTATGAGCAGTTCTTC. The rearrangement uses TRBV7-7 and TRBJ2-1; D may correspond to TRBD1 or TRBD2 (5 bases each). V was shortened by 7 bases and J by 8 bases, with 21 bases between the two germline ends. CDR3 size: 15 residues. Per germline, CDR1 SSHAT and CDR2 FNYEAQ (reference sequence).

The rearrangement uses TRBV5-1 and TRBJ1-1, with TRBD1 matching over 9 bases. In germline, CDR1 is SGHRS, CDR2 YFSETQ. This CDR3 spans 15 amino acids. Germline trimming cut 4 bases from V and 7 bases from J; bases unmatched to any gene: 11. The CDR3 is CASSRKSRDRVEAFF. The CDR3 DNA reads as TGCGCCAGCAGCAGAAAATCCCGGGACAGGGTTGAAGCTTTCTTT.

The rearrangement uses TRBV5-1 and TRBJ2-5, with 9 nucleotides matching TRBD1. This CDR3 contains 12 residues. Per the germline V gene, CDR1 is SGHRS and CDR2 is YFSETQ. V dropped 5 bases and J dropped 5; count of bases not matched to a gene: 1. The CDR3 here is CASSTGGETQYF. The CDR3 nucleotides are TGCGCCAGCAGTACAGGGGGCGAGACCCAGTACTTC.

Concerning this clone itself: The identical CDR3 is also encoded by other nucleotide sequences in the sample. The chain has TRBV27 and TRBJ2-3; D is unresolved. Trimming shortened V by 5 bases and J by 1 base, and 4 bases separated the two germline ends. CDR3 size: 12 residues. Germline V gene lookup returns CDR1 MNHEY and CDR2 SMNVEV (reference sequence). CDR3 sequence: CASSPGTDTQYF. In DNA form, the CDR3 reads TGTGCCAGCAGTCCTGGCACAGATACGCAGTATTTT.

This chain links TRBV27 with TRBJ1-5; D is unclear. CDR3 length equals 14 residues. The V end was cut by 1 base, the J end by 7 bases, with 11 bases between. The germline V gene has CDR1 MNHEY and CDR2 SMNVEV (reference sequence). The CDR3 is CASSLFGSGQPQHF. CDR3 nucleotides: TGTGCCAGCAGTTTATTTGGGTCCGGACAGCCCCAGCATTTT.

This chain uses TRBV7-9 with TRBJ2-7; 10 nucleotides match TRBD1. The CDR3 extends over 15 amino acids. In germline, CDR1 is SEHNR, CDR2 FQNEAQ (reference sequence). The junction had 8 bases not matched to a gene; V was cut back by 5 bases and J by 4 bases. The CDR3 loop is CASSDRTGGMYEQYF. CDR3 in DNA: TGTGCCAGCAGCGACCGGACAGGGGGTATGTACGAGCAGTACTTC.

The gene calls are TRBV6-1 and TRBJ2-3; D is undetermined. The V and J ends lost 0 bases and 1 base respectively, with 5 bases between them. The CDR3 is 14 amino acids. Germline V gene data show CDR1 as MNHNS and CDR2 as SASEGT. CDR3 sequence reads: CASSEAFRTDTQYF. The CDR3 bases are TGTGCCAGCAGTGAAGCTTTTCGCACAGATACGCAGTATTTT.

This rearrangement joins TRBV25-1 to TRBJ1-1; maybe TRBD1 (6 bases). There are 15 residues in the CDR3. The germline V gene has CDR1 MGHDK and CDR2 SYGVNS. V lost 0 bases and J lost 4, with 12 bases in between. The CDR3 region has the DNA TGTGCCAGCAGTGAATATATCGGGGGCGGCACTGAAGCTTTCTTT. Protein sequence: CASSEYIGGGTEAFF.

Details on this clone: Other DNA sequences in this sample translate to the same CDR3. This chain uses TRBV7-3 with TRBJ2-2; either TRBD1 or TRBD2 may fit D (5 bases each). CDR1 is SGHTA, CDR2 FQGTGA, per germline. The CDR3 has 13 amino acids. Between the trimmed V and J ends, which lost 2 bases and 6 bases, there was a span of 7 bases. The CDR3 loop reads CASSLEGSGELFF. The CDR3 region has the DNA TGTGCCAGCAGCTTAGAGGGGTCCGGGGAGCTGTTTTTT.

The J gene is TRBJ2-2, the V gene TRBV5-4; no clear D. Trimming removed 4 bases from V and 4 bases from J, with 5 bases in between. The CDR3 is made up of 12 amino acids. The germline gives CDR1 SGHNT, CDR2 YYREEE (reference sequence). The CDR3 here is CASSPSTGELFF. DNA of the CDR3: TGTGCCAGCAGCCCCTCCACCGGGGAGCTGTTTTTT.

On this clone: The sample has other DNA sequences that encode this CDR3 too. The chain has TRBV27 and TRBJ2-5; TRBD2 agrees at 13 bases. V dropped 5 bases and J dropped 4; count of bases not matched to a gene: 4. From germline, CDR1 is MNHEY and CDR2 SMNVEV (reference sequence). The CDR3 loop spans 15 amino acids. In DNA, the CDR3 is TGTGCCAGCAGTCCCGGACTAGCGGGGGCAGAGACCCAGTACTTC. The encoded protein is CASSPGLAGAETQYF.

The chain uses TRBV5-6 and TRBJ1-2, with TRBD1 matching over 10 bases. In germline, CDR1 is SGHDT, CDR2 YYEEEE. The CDR3 is 16 amino acids. V shed 0 bases and J 4 bases; nucleotides not matched to a gene: 6. CDR3 nucleotides: TGTGCCAGCAGCTTGGGAGGGACAGGGGACCTCTATGGCTACACCTTC. It yields the protein CASSLGGTGDLYGYTF.

This sequence joins TRBV7-9 and TRBJ1-2; D may be TRBD1 (5 bases). The V gene lost 2 bases and the J gene lost 6 bases, with 13 bases spanning the gap. Per germline, CDR1 SEHNR and CDR2 FQNEAQ (reference sequence). There are 14 residues in the CDR3. The CDR3 DNA reads as TGTGCCAGCAGCTTACCAGGGAGGACCCATGGCTACACCTTC. Its translation: CASSLPGRTHGYTF.

The chain joins TRBV7-2 to TRBJ1-5; weak D call: TRBD1 (5 bases). Germline V gives CDR1 SGHTA, CDR2 FQGNSA. The CDR3 loop spans 14 amino acids. Trimming pared 5 bases from V and 6 bases from J, leaving 14 bases between. CDR3 region: CASSHGGGSQPQHF. Written as DNA, the CDR3 is TGTGCCAGCAGCCATGGCGGGGGGAGTCAGCCCCAGCATTTT.

J is TRBJ2-1 and V is TRBV4-3; possibly TRBD1 or TRBD2 for D (6 bases each). Trimming removed 4 bases from V and 7 bases from J, with 17 bases in between. Looked up from germline, CDR1 is LGHNA and CDR2 is YSLEER. The CDR3 spans 15 residues. The CDR3 coding sequence is TGCGCCAGCAGCCCGGGGGCTGCTCTCGCGAATGAGCAGTTCTTC. It translates to CASSPGAALANEQFF.

CDR3 DNA: TGTGCCAGCAGTTACTTCGTAGCGGGAAGGGGTGAGCAGTTCTTC. It codes for CASSYFVAGRGEQFF. The chain links TRBV6-5 to TRBJ2-1, with 8 bases that match TRBD2. The V gene end was trimmed by 1 base and the J gene end by 9 bases; junction bases not matched to a gene: 8. The CDR3 totals 15 residues. The germline V gene encodes CDR1 MNHEY and CDR2 SVGAGI.

V usage is TRBV27 and J usage is TRBJ2-2; 10 nucleotides match TRBD2. Germline V CDR1 and CDR2: MNHEY, SMNVEV (reference sequence). The CDR3 is 16 residues long. The V and J ends lost 10 bases and 4 bases, in that order; junction bases with no gene match: 12. The DNA of the CDR3 is TGTGCCACCCTTTCCCGACTAGCGGGTTTCACCGGGGAGCTGTTTTTT. It is translated as CATLSRLAGFTGELFF.

This chain joins TRBV5-6 and TRBJ2-1; D is unresolved. Trimming removed 7 bases at V and 12 bases at J, with 23 bases between. CDR1 and CDR2 (germline): SGHDT, YYEEEE. The CDR3 contains 14 residues. CDR3 nucleotides: TGTGCCAGCCAGACAACTCCCACAGCCGTTGGGCAGTTCTTC. Its protein is CASQTTPTAVGQFF.

The chain has TRBV10-3 and TRBJ2-3; no clear D gene. CDR1 and CDR2 from the germline V gene are ENHRY and SYGVKD. The CDR3 has 15 amino acids. V shed 2 bases and J shed 0 bases, with 9 bases lying between them. This CDR3 is CAISEPETSTDTQYF. CDR3 sequence (DNA): TGTGCCATCAGTGAGCCAGAAACTAGCACAGATACGCAGTATTTT.

This sequence joins TRBV6-6 and TRBJ2-1, with 9 bases that match TRBD1. This CDR3 comprises 16 residues. Germline CDR1 and CDR2: MNHNY and SVGAGI (reference sequence). The ends lost 6 bases at V and 4 bases at J; junction bases unmatched: 10. CDR3: CASRGSSGTGYNEQFF. The DNA for the CDR3 is TGTGCCAGCAGGGGATCCTCCGGGACAGGGTACAATGAGCAGTTCTTC.

The CDR3 loop reads CASSLGQYGYTF. The CDR3 DNA reads TGTGCCAGCAGCTTAGGACAGTATGGCTACACCTTC. The V and J genes are TRBV7-9 and TRBJ1-2; a possible D gene is TRBD1 (5 bases). Germline-derived CDR1 and CDR2 are SEHNR and FQNEAQ (reference sequence). The CDR3 consists of 12 residues. With 1 base removed from V and 5 bases from J, the gap between germline ends came to 5 bases. The full variable domain, rest sourced from reference TRBV7-9 and TRBJ1-2, is DTGVSQNPRHKITKRGQNVTFRCDPISEHNRLYWYRQTLGQGPEFLTYFQNEAQLEKSRLLSDRFSAERPKGSFSTLEIQRTEQGDSAMYLCASSLGQYGYTFGSGTRLTVV.

V and J are TRBV15 and TRBJ2-1; TRBD2 matches 9 bases. V gave up 4 bases and J gave up 7 bases; unmatched junction bases: 8. This CDR3 is 15 amino acids long. Germline V lookup: CDR1 LNHNV, CDR2 YYDKDF (reference sequence). The CDR3 sequence: CATSTVAGARNEQFF. CDR3 DNA sequence: TGTGCCACCAGCACGGTAGCGGGAGCGAGGAATGAGCAGTTCTTC.